A selection of T cell receptor beta chains follows, all from one sample in a study of spatial heterogeneity in lung cancer. MiXCR was run by TCRdb on the 5' RACE reads, yielding one entry per CDR3 protein. The repertoire holds 30,000 to 40,000 distinct CDR3 sequences, with 6% to 9.5% as singletons. Specimen: PBMCs, collected at follow-up. The receptors derive from a male donor with early-stage non-small cell lung cancer. Both conserved end residues are part of each CDR3. Fields, in order: V gene, clone size, CDR3 protein. Some rows mark clone size as missing; the rest say once, few, many or name a class of expanded clone.

v_gene: TRBV12-3/TRBV12-4; abundance: many; CDR3aa: CASSPTGVSPLHF
v_gene: TRBV4-1; abundance: many; CDR3aa: CASSQGTIMGLAEAFF
v_gene: TRBV6-5; abundance: many; CDR3aa: CASSPRWTGGGEQYF
v_gene: TRBV11-1; abundance: many; CDR3aa: CASSLELAGGNEQFF
v_gene: TRBV7-7; abundance: medium-sized; CDR3aa: CASSHDPSVWGQQETQYF
v_gene: TRBV7-2; abundance: medium-sized; CDR3aa: CASSLGLAGRNEQFF
v_gene: TRBV5-1; abundance: few; CDR3aa: CASSLSGSGSGNEQFF
v_gene: TRBV7-2; abundance: many; CDR3aa: CASSPAGNQPQHF
v_gene: TRBV27; abundance: many; CDR3aa: CASSSRGGEQYF
v_gene: TRBV12-3/TRBV12-4; abundance: NA; CDR3aa: CASSLGWRGGTEAFF
v_gene: TRBV5-5; abundance: many; CDR3aa: CASSPTPGQGLETQYF
v_gene: TRBV27; abundance: many; CDR3aa: CASSLWPRGSTQYF
v_gene: TRBV2; abundance: many; CDR3aa: CACLVGKTQYF
v_gene: TRBV5-5; abundance: NA; CDR3aa: CASSLTGRYEQYF